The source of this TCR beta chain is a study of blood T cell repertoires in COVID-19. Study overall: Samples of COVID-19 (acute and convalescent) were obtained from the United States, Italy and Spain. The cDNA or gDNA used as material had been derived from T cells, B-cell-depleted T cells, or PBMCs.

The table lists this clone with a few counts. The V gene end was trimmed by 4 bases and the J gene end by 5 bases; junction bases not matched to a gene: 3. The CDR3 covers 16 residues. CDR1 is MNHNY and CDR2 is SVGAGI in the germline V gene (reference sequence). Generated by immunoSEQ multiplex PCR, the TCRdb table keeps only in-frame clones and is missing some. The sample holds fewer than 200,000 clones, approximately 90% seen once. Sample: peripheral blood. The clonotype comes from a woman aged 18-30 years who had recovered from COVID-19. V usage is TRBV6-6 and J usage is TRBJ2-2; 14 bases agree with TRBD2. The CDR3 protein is CASSSGLAGGTGELFF. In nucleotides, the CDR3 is TGTGCCAGCAGTTCTGGACTAGCGGGAGGTACCGGGGAGCTGTTTTTT.